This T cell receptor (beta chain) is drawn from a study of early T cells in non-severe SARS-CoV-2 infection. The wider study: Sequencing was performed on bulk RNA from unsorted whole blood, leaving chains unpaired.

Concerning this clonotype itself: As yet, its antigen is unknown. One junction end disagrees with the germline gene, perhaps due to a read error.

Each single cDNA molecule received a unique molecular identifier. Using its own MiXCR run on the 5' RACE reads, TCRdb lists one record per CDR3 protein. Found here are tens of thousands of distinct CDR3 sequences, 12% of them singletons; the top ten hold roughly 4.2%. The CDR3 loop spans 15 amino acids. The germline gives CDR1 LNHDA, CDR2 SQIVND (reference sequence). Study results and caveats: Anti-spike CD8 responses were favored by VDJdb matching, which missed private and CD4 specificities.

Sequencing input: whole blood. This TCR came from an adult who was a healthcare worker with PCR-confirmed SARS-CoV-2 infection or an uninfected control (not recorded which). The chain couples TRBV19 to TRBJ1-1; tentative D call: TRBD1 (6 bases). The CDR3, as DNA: TGTGTCAGTAGTATTGGGGGCTTGTTGGACACTGAAGCTTTCTTT. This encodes CVSSIGGLLDTEAFF.